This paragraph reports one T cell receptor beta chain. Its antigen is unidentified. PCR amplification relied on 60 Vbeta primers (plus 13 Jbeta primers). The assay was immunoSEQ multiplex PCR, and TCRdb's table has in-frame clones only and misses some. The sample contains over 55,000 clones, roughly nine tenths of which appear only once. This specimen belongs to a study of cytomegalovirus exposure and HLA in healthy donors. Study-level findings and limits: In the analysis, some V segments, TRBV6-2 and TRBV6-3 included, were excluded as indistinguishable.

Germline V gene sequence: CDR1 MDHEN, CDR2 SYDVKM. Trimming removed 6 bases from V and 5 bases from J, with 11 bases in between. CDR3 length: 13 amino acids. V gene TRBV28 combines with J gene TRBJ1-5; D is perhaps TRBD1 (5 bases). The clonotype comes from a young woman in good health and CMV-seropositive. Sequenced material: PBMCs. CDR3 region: CASRWGRDQPQHF. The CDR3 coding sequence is TGTGCCAGCAGGTGGGGCCGGGATCAGCCCCAGCATTTT.